Listed here are 13 T cell receptor beta chains from one sample, sequenced in a study of blood T cell repertoires in COVID-19. TCRdb keeps only in-frame clones here, not all; method: immunoSEQ multiplex PCR. The sample lists around 250,000 clones; about 89% were seen once. The specimen was peripheral blood. Receptors originate from a woman aged 60-75 years who had recovered from COVID-19.

This clone was counted between two and nine times. This rearrangement joins TRBV9 to TRBJ1-5; 8 bases match TRBD1. The CDR3 covers 15 residues. Trimming cost V 3 bases and J 2 bases; bases outside gene matches: 4. The germline CDR1 and CDR2 sequences are SGDLS and YYNGEE. CDR3 protein: CASSAGTGRNQPQHF. The CDR3 coding sequence is TGTGCCAGCAGCGCCGGGACAGGCCGCAATCAGCCCCAGCATTTT.

The genes are TRBV18 and TRBJ1-2; 9 nucleotides match TRBD1. With V trimmed by 3 bases and J by 0 bases, 5 bases remained unmatched. The V gene's germline CDR1 is KGHSH and CDR2 LQKENI. The CDR3 loop spans 16 amino acids. The CDR3 protein is CASSPGQGRANYGYTF. DNA for the CDR3: TGTGCCAGCTCACCGGGACAGGGCCGAGCTAACTATGGCTACACCTTC.

There are a few counts of this clone. V gene TRBV7-2 combines with J gene TRBJ2-2; no firm D call. Per the germline V gene, CDR1 is SGHTA and CDR2 is FQGNSA. V lost 3 bases to trimming and J lost 8 bases, with 4 bases between them. This CDR3 is 11 amino acids long. CDR3 nucleotides: TGTGCCAGCAGCTTTTTAGGGGAGCTGTTTTTT. Its protein product is CASSFLGELFF. Supplemented by reference TRBV7-2 and TRBJ2-2, the full variable domain reads GAGVSQSPSNKVTEKGKDVELRCDPISGHTALYWYRQSLGQGLEFLIYFQGNSAPDKSGLPSDRFSAERTGGSVSTLTIQRTQQEDSAVYLCASSFLGELFFGEGSRLTVL.

The chain is built from TRBV7-2 and TRBJ1-2, with TRBD1 matching over 9 bases. Germline V gene sequence: CDR1 SGHTA, CDR2 FQGNSA. The V gene end was trimmed by 5 bases and the J gene end by 0 bases; junction bases not matched to a gene: 10. The CDR3 consists of 17 residues. Here the CDR3 reads CASSTNRDRASNYGYTF. CDR3 sequence (DNA): TGTGCCAGCAGCACCAACCGGGACAGGGCCTCTAACTATGGCTACACCTTC. Together with reference TRBV7-2 and TRBJ1-2, the CDR3 gives the full variable domain: GAGVSQSPSNKVTEKGKDVELRCDPISGHTALYWYRQSLGQGLEFLIYFQGNSAPDKSGLPSDRFSAERTGGSVSTLTIQRTQQEDSAVYLCASSTNRDRASNYGYTFGSGTRLTVV.

The chain is built from TRBV28 and TRBJ2-1; D is perhaps TRBD2 (5 bases). V lost 8 bases and J 2 bases, leaving 16 bases between the germline ends. Germline V gives CDR1 MDHEN, CDR2 SYDVKM. The CDR3 contains 15 residues. CDR3 residues: CASSPPRDTYNEQFF. The CDR3 coding sequence is TGTGCCAGCTCACCCCCCCGGGATACCTACAATGAGCAGTTCTTC.

CDR3 coding DNA: TGTGCCAGCACCCCGGGGACAGCGGGGGGAACAGATACGCAGTATTTT. It yields the protein CASTPGTAGGTDTQYF. The chain carries TRBV11-3 and TRBJ2-3, with TRBD2 matching 9 bases. Germline CDR1 and CDR2: SGHNT and YENEEA. V lost 7 bases, J lost 3 bases, and 11 bases stayed unmatched. CDR3 size: 16 residues.

This clone came up a few times. This chain links TRBV2 with TRBJ1-1; TRBD1 matches at 7 bases. This CDR3 spans 14 amino acids. Trimming at V came to 7 bases and at J to 3 bases, leaving 8 bases not matched to a gene. CDR1 and CDR2 (germline): SNHLY, FYNNEI. The CDR3 reads CASIGRGRHTEAFF. The CDR3 DNA reads as TGTGCCAGCATTGGCAGGGGGAGGCACACTGAAGCTTTCTTT.

The CDR3 DNA reads TGTGCCAGCAGCCAAGACGGGAGCAATACCAATCAGCCCCAGCATTTT. Translation gives CASSQDGSNTNQPQHF. This chain joins TRBV4-2 and TRBJ1-5, with no clear D. Germline V gives CDR1 LGHNA, CDR2 YNFKEQ. The CDR3 spans 16 residues. V was clipped by 0 bases and J by 3 bases, with 12 bases between them.

The CDR3 reads CASVQGPGSYEQYF. DNA for the CDR3: TGCGCCAGCGTCCAGGGCCCCGGGTCCTACGAGCAGTACTTC. The J gene is TRBJ2-7, the V gene TRBV4-1; D may be TRBD1 (5 bases). The CDR3 runs 14 residues. The germline V gene has CDR1 MGHRA and CDR2 YSYEKL. Trimming took off 8 bases at V and 1 base at J, with 15 bases between the two ends.

The rearrangement joins TRBV4-2 to TRBJ2-1, with 9 nucleotides matching TRBD2. The CDR3 extends over 16 amino acids. V gave up 4 bases and J gave up 8 bases; unmatched junction bases: 12. CDR1 is LGHNA, CDR2 YNFKEQ, per germline. CDR3 DNA sequence: TGTGCCAGCAGCCCCCCGGGGGGCGGGGGGGGAGATGAGCAGTTCTTC. This encodes CASSPPGGGGGDEQFF.

This clone showed up just once. The J gene is TRBJ2-7, the V gene TRBV19; no clear D gene. The CDR3 is made up of 9 amino acids. CDR1 LNHDA and CDR2 SQIVND come from the germline V gene (reference sequence). Trimming took 7 bases from V and 7 from J, leaving 5 bases between them. The CDR3 loop reads CASTLEQYF. The CDR3 region has the DNA TGTGCCAGTACGTTAGAGCAGTACTTC. Complete variable domain (other parts from reference TRBV19 and TRBJ2-7): DGGITQSPKYLFRKEGQNVTLSCEQNLNHDAMYWYRQDPGQGLRLIYYSQIVNDFQKGDIAEGYSVSREKKESFPLTVTSAQKNPTAFYLCASTLEQYFGPGTRLTVT.

This chain uses TRBV7-3 with TRBJ2-1; 9 bases line up with TRBD2. The length of the CDR3 is 16 residues. CDR1 SGHTA and CDR2 FQGTGA come from the germline V gene. V lost 4 bases, J lost 3 bases, and 7 bases stayed unmatched. For the CDR3, the DNA is TGTGCCAGCAGCTCCCCCGGGACTAGCAGCTACAATGAGCAGTTCTTC. Its translation is CASSSPGTSSYNEQFF.

CDR3: CASSLRGGNEQFF. For the CDR3, the DNA is TGTGCCAGCAGCTTGCGGGGAGGAAATGAGCAGTTCTTC. The rearrangement links TRBV5-8 to TRBJ2-1, with a possible D match to TRBD2 (6 bases). Germline V CDR1 and CDR2: SGHTS, YDEGEE. The CDR3 has 13 residues. The V end was cut by 1 base, the J end by 7 bases, with 9 bases between.